Presented here are 14 T cell receptor beta chains from one specimen sequenced in a study of blood T cell repertoires in COVID-19. This table comes from immunoSEQ multiplex PCR, and its TCRdb copy is limited to in-frame clones, with some not included. The repertoire has over 70,000 clones, around 87% of them found once; the top ten carry about 1%. Sequencing was done on a sample of peripheral blood. Source of these receptors: a human donor in a cohort sampled during active COVID-19.

The CDR3 sequence is CASSPALLQETQYF. CDR3 nucleotides: TGTGCCAGCTCGCCAGCACTTTTACAAGAGACCCAGTACTTC. J is TRBJ2-5 and V is TRBV18, with D uncertain. In germline, CDR1 is KGHSH, CDR2 LQKENI. V lost 6 bases, J lost 2 bases, and 13 bases lay in between. This CDR3 spans 14 amino acids.

The chain has TRBV19 and TRBJ1-1; D is ambiguous. CDR1 is LNHDA, CDR2 SQIVND, per germline (reference sequence). V was trimmed by 0 bases and J by 1 base, leaving 6 bases between them. The length of the CDR3 is 14 residues. The DNA of the CDR3 is TGTGCCAGTAGTATAGATCGGGGGAACACTGAAGCTTTCTTT. Translating gives CASSIDRGNTEAFF.

This chain joins TRBV6-5 and TRBJ2-2; D not resolved. The germline V gene has CDR1 MNHEY and CDR2 SVGAGI. Trimming pared 5 bases from V and 0 bases from J, leaving 10 bases between. The CDR3 totals 15 residues. In nucleotides, the CDR3 is TGTGCCAGCAGTAACCAGCTAGCGAACACCGGGGAGCTGTTTTTT. Its translation: CASSNQLANTGELFF.

V is TRBV2 and J is TRBJ2-1; a possible D gene is TRBD1 (6 bases). CDR1 and CDR2 from the germline V gene are SNHLY and FYNNEI. This CDR3 spans 15 amino acids. Trimming removed 2 bases at V and 4 bases at J, with 12 bases between. This CDR3 is CASSERGSPYNEQFF. The CDR3 DNA follows: TGTGCCAGCAGTGAAAGGGGGTCACCGTACAATGAGCAGTTCTTC.

This clone was counted once. The chain recombines TRBV5-6 with TRBJ2-3; 10 bases map to TRBD2. This CDR3 spans 15 amino acids. In germline, CDR1 is SGHDT, CDR2 YYEEEE. J gave up 0 bases and V 4 bases, and 2 bases lay outside the gene matches. This CDR3 reads CASSPTSGSTDTQYF. In DNA, the CDR3 is TGTGCCAGCAGCCCGACTAGCGGGAGCACAGATACGCAGTATTTT.

The V gene is TRBV4-2, the J gene TRBJ1-1; tentatively, D is TRBD1 (6 bases). V lost 2 bases to trimming and J lost 3 bases, with 7 bases between them. The CDR3 totals 13 residues. Germline-derived CDR1 and CDR2 are LGHNA and YNFKEQ. The DNA for the CDR3 is TGTGCCAGCAGCCAAACAGGGTACACTGAAGCTTTCTTT. Translated: CASSQTGYTEAFF.

The chain combines TRBV24-1 with TRBJ2-1; TRBD2 matches 7 bases. With V trimmed by 3 bases and J by 4 bases, 8 bases remained unmatched. The CDR3 runs 16 residues. Germline CDR1 reads KGHDR; CDR2 reads SFDVKD. The CDR3 is CATSDRDWEGYNEQFF. The CDR3 nucleotides read TGTGCCACCAGTGATAGGGACTGGGAGGGGTACAATGAGCAGTTCTTC.

The chain is built from TRBV3-1 (or the pseudogene TRBV3-2) and TRBJ2-4; possible D gene TRBD1, 5 bases. The CDR3 loop spans 14 amino acids. Germline CDR1 LGHDT, CDR2 YNNKEL (reference sequence). Trimming cost V 0 bases and J 7 bases, with 10 bases left between them. The CDR3 DNA sequence: TGTGCCAGCAGCCAAGAATCCAGGGCGAACATTCAGTACTTC. This codes for CASSQESRANIQYF.

The rearrangement uses TRBV3-1 (or the pseudogene TRBV3-2) and TRBJ2-2, with D possibly TRBD2 on 5 matching bases. The V end was cut by 1 base, the J end by 5 bases, with 8 bases between. CDR3 length: 14 amino acids. Germline assignment: CDR1 LGHDT and CDR2 YNNKEL (reference sequence). The CDR3 coding sequence is TGTGCCAGCAGCCAAGTAACTAGTACCGGGGAGCTGTTTTTT. Translated, it gives CASSQVTSTGELFF.

This clone showed up just a few times. The gene calls are TRBV21-1 and TRBJ1-2; the D segment call TRBD1 is taken from the table without a DNA check. TRBV21-1 corresponds to a pseudogene. CDR3 length: 16 amino acids. This chain's CDR3 is CASSPEPHSLKYGYTF. The CDR3 bases are TGTGCCAGCAGCCCCGAACCCCACAGTCTGAAATATGGCTACACCTTC.

This rearrangement joins TRBV28 to TRBJ2-7; D might be TRBD1 (6 bases). There are 14 residues in the CDR3. The ends were cut back, 4 bases at V and 4 bases at J, with 14 bases in the middle. The germline V gene has CDR1 MDHEN and CDR2 SYDVKM. The CDR3 is CASSSGQWPYEQYF. CDR3 nucleotide sequence: TGTGCCAGCAGTTCTGGACAGTGGCCTTACGAGCAGTACTTC.

The V gene is TRBV6-5, the J gene TRBJ1-5; D possibly corresponds to TRBD1 (5 bases). Germline CDR1 and CDR2: MNHEY and SVGAGI. This CDR3 spans 14 amino acids. The germline V and J ends were trimmed by 8 bases and 5 bases, with 16 bases remaining between them. This CDR3 reads CASRPMEGHQPQHF. CDR3 in DNA: TGTGCCAGCCGTCCCATGGAGGGGCATCAGCCCCAGCATTTT.

A single count supports this clone. The rearrangement links TRBV7-3 to TRBJ1-1; D is undetermined. Germline-derived CDR1 and CDR2 are SGHTA and FQGTGA. CDR3 length equals 13 residues. Trimming took 1 base from V and 8 from J, leaving 11 bases between them. CDR3 DNA: TGTGCCAGCAGCTTAATTGAGGAGGCCGAAGCTTTCTTT. Encoded protein: CASSLIEEAEAFF.

Here the CDR3 DNA reads TGCGCCAGCAGCTTGATAGGACTCCGGTTGCGGGCCGGGGAGCTGTTTTTT. It codes for CASSLIGLRLRAGELFF. The chain combines TRBV5-1 with TRBJ2-2; D possibly corresponds to TRBD2 (5 bases). CDR3 length: 17 amino acids. Germline V lookup: CDR1 SGHRS, CDR2 YFSETQ. Trimming pared 1 base from V and 6 bases from J, leaving 19 bases between.